Presented here are 21 T cell receptor beta chains from one specimen sequenced in a study of blood T cell repertoires in COVID-19. Assay: immunoSEQ multiplex PCR; the TCRdb copy retains only in-frame clones and omits some. The sample includes hundreds of thousands of clones, around 87% of them seen just once. The sample consisted of peripheral blood. The receptor set was obtained from a man in his 70s with acute or convalescent COVID-19.

J is TRBJ1-1 and V is TRBV29-1; no reliable D call. The CDR3 totals 13 residues. V lost 6 bases to trimming and J lost 1 base, with 12 bases between them. Germline V gene sequence: CDR1 SQVTM, CDR2 ANQGSEA. CDR3 residues: CSVTAGGNTEAFF. The DNA for the CDR3 is TGCAGCGTCACGGCAGGAGGGAACACTGAAGCTTTCTTT.

The CDR3 DNA reads as TGTGCCAGCAGCCGACCAGGGTCAGTGGGCCTCTACGAGCAGTACTTC. The encoded protein is CASSRPGSVGLYEQYF. V gene TRBV27 combines with J gene TRBJ2-7; possible D gene TRBD1, 5 bases. Germline CDR1 is MNHEY and CDR2 is SMNVEV (reference sequence). Trimming shortened V by 6 bases and J by 3 bases, and 21 bases separated the two germline ends. The CDR3 consists of 16 residues.

CDR3 protein: CASSQGEDRTYEQYF. The CDR3, as DNA: TGCGCCAGCAGCCAAGGAGAGGACAGGACCTACGAGCAGTACTTC. V and J are TRBV4-1 and TRBJ2-7; TRBD1 matches at 7 bases. V gave up 1 base and J gave up 2 bases; unmatched junction bases: 5. This CDR3 comprises 15 residues. The V gene's germline CDR1 is MGHRA and CDR2 YSYEKL.

The genes are TRBV19 and TRBJ2-2, with D tentatively TRBD2 (6 bases). Trimming removed 1 base from V and 0 bases from J, with 6 bases in between. The CDR3 is 15 residues long. CDR1 and CDR2 from the germline V gene are LNHDA and SQIVND (reference sequence). CDR3 loop: CASSIGLANTGELFF. CDR3 nucleotides: TGTGCCAGTAGTATAGGACTAGCGAACACCGGGGAGCTGTTTTTT.

The chain combines TRBV10-3 with TRBJ2-7; the D gene is possibly TRBD2 (6 bases). V lost 6 bases to trimming and J lost 6 bases, with 15 bases between them. The CDR3 contains 13 residues. In germline, CDR1 is ENHRY, CDR2 SYGVKD. CDR3 in DNA: TGTGCCATCAGGGAAGGAGGGAGTGTCGAGCAGTACTTC. Encoded protein: CAIREGGSVEQYF.

The rearrangement uses TRBV7-3 and TRBJ2-1; 8 positions agree with TRBD2. The CDR3 runs 15 residues. V lost 4 bases, J lost 7 bases, and 9 bases stayed unmatched. In germline, CDR1 is SGHTA, CDR2 FQGTGA. DNA for the CDR3: TGTGCCAGCAGCTCACAACACGGGAGGGAGAATGAGCAGTTCTTC. It is translated as CASSSQHGRENEQFF.

This chain connects TRBV19 to TRBJ1-5, with 7 bases aligning to TRBD1. Germline CDR1 is LNHDA and CDR2 is SQIVND (reference sequence). The CDR3 is 15 residues long. Losses at the gene ends were 7 bases for V and 3 bases for J; bases not matched to a gene: 9. CDR3 sequence: CASKPGTAVNQPQHF. DNA of the CDR3: TGTGCCAGTAAACCCGGGACAGCTGTCAATCAGCCCCAGCATTTT.

The J gene is TRBJ1-2, the V gene TRBV7-2; 10 bases fit TRBD1. Germline CDR1 SGHTA, CDR2 FQGNSA. The CDR3 totals 17 residues. V gave up 1 base and J gave up 8 bases; unmatched junction bases: 13. CDR3 residues: CASSLETGGARGSGYTF. CDR3 DNA: TGTGCCAGCAGCTTAGAGACAGGGGGCGCGAGGGGAAGCGGCTACACCTTC. Full variable domain (outside the CDR3, taken from reference TRBV7-2 and TRBJ1-2): GAGVSQSPSNKVTEKGKDVELRCDPISGHTALYWYRQSLGQGLEFLIYFQGNSAPDKSGLPSDRFSAERTGGSVSTLTIQRTQQEDSAVYLCASSLETGGARGSGYTFGSGTRLTVV.

This chain connects TRBV12-3 or TRBV12-4 to TRBJ1-1; D is perhaps TRBD1 (6 bases). Trimming stripped 3 bases from V and 4 bases from J, with 9 bases between. The CDR3 runs to 13 residues. The CDR3 DNA is TGTGCCAGCAGTTTGTACAGGGCCACTGAAGCTTTCTTT. This encodes CASSLYRATEAFF.

The chain joins TRBV5-4 to TRBJ2-3; a weak D match, TRBD1 (7 bases). V was shortened by 0 bases and J by 7 bases, with 15 bases between the two germline ends. Germline lookup yields CDR1 SGHNT and CDR2 YYREEE (reference sequence). The CDR3 length is 15 residues. The CDR3 sequence: CASSLDRGLQNTQYF. Here the CDR3 DNA reads TGTGCCAGCAGCTTGGACAGGGGACTGCAAAATACGCAGTATTTT.

The count of this clone is one. The chain recombines TRBV10-2 with TRBJ2-7, with TRBD2 as a possible D gene (5 bases). V lost 6 bases and J lost 0, with 6 bases in between. CDR1 and CDR2 from the germline V gene are WSHSY and SAAADI. This CDR3 region has 12 residues. The CDR3 region is CASSGDSYEQYF. The CDR3 coding sequence is TGCGCCAGCAGCGGGGACTCCTACGAGCAGTACTTC.

The J gene is TRBJ1-5, the V gene TRBV2, with 9 bases matching TRBD1. From germline, CDR1 is SNHLY and CDR2 FYNNEI. This CDR3 comprises 14 residues. V lost 5 bases to trimming and J lost 6 bases; unmatched junction nucleotides: 5. The CDR3 protein is CASSPDRGSQPQHF. The DNA for the CDR3 is TGTGCCAGCAGTCCGGACAGGGGAAGTCAGCCCCAGCATTTT.

The table lists this clone with a few counts. This chain joins TRBV6-4 and TRBJ2-7; tentative D call: TRBD2 (5 bases). Germline V gives CDR1 MRHNA, CDR2 SNTAGT. V lost 3 bases to trimming and J lost 0 bases, with 15 bases between them. The CDR3 contains 16 residues. CDR3 DNA sequence: TGTGCCAGCAGTGATCCCGGACTGTCGAGCTCCTACGAGCAGTACTTC. It yields the protein CASSDPGLSSSYEQYF.

The chain employs TRBV2 and TRBJ2-2, with 7 positions matching TRBD2. V shed 2 bases and J 5 bases; nucleotides not matched to a gene: 14. CDR3 length equals 18 residues. CDR1 SNHLY and CDR2 FYNNEI come from the germline V gene. CDR3 sequence: CASSEMGPSAGETGELFF. CDR3 bases: TGTGCCAGCAGTGAAATGGGTCCATCGGCGGGGGAAACCGGGGAGCTGTTTTTT.

CDR3 sequence reads: CASKVGQGAGQPQHF. For the CDR3, the DNA is TGTGCCAGTAAGGTCGGGCAGGGGGCGGGTCAGCCCCAGCATTTT. The chain carries TRBV19 and TRBJ1-5; 8 nucleotides match TRBD1. Germline loops: CDR1 LNHDA, CDR2 SQIVND (reference sequence). This CDR3 spans 15 amino acids. J gave up 6 bases and V 7 bases, and 11 bases lay outside the gene matches.

CDR3 coding DNA: TGTGCCAGCAGTCGGGACAGGGGGCCACTGGATACGCAGTATTTT. The encoded protein is CASSRDRGPLDTQYF. The chain employs TRBV5-8 and TRBJ2-3, with 12 bases matching TRBD1. CDR3 length equals 15 residues. Trimming took 5 bases from V and 6 from J; bases not matched to a gene: 7. Germline V lookup: CDR1 SGHTS, CDR2 YDEGEE.

V gene TRBV3-1 (or the pseudogene TRBV3-2) combines with J gene TRBJ1-1, with D unclear. The CDR3 has 14 residues. The germline CDR1 and CDR2 sequences are LGHDT and YNNKEL (reference sequence). V was pared by 1 base and J by 5 bases, with 11 bases between. CDR3 sequence reads: CASSQVRGKTEAFF. The CDR3, as DNA: TGTGCCAGCAGCCAAGTTCGCGGGAAAACTGAAGCTTTCTTT.

J is TRBJ1-2 and V is TRBV11-2; D call uncertain. Germline lookup yields CDR1 SGHAT and CDR2 FQNNGV. The CDR3 has 13 amino acids. V gave up 5 bases and J gave up 5 bases, with 12 bases separating them. The DNA for the CDR3 is TGTGCCAGCAGCCCCCAACCAGGTTATGGCTACACCTTC. As protein: CASSPQPGYGYTF.

The chain uses TRBV7-8 and TRBJ1-6; D is uncertain. In germline, CDR1 is SGHVS, CDR2 FQNEAQ. The CDR3 is 14 residues long. V lost 1 base, J lost 7 bases, and 8 bases lay in between. The DNA of the CDR3 is TGTGCCAGCAGCTTAGTGGTGGAGAATTCACCCCTCCACTTT. This gives the protein CASSLVVENSPLHF.

V and J are TRBV6-5 and TRBJ2-7, with no clear D. The CDR3 is 15 residues long. V was pared by 8 bases and J by 0 bases, with 17 bases between. Germline-derived CDR1 and CDR2 are MNHEY and SVGAGI. CDR3 coding DNA: TGTGCCAGCTCTAAGACCGCGGTCGGCTCCTACGAGCAGTACTTC. This codes for CASSKTAVGSYEQYF.

The rearrangement links TRBV5-4 to TRBJ2-3; 13 bases are a match to TRBD2. Looked up from germline, CDR1 is SGHNT and CDR2 is YYREEE (reference sequence). There are 16 residues in the CDR3. Losses at the gene ends were 3 bases for V and 6 bases for J; bases not matched to a gene: 7. The DNA of the CDR3 is TGTGCCAGCAGCTCAACTAGCGGGGGGGCCTGGGATACGCAGTATTTT. Translated, it gives CASSSTSGGAWDTQYF.